This TCR beta chain was recovered during a study of T cell responses to AZD1222 COVID-19 vaccine. CDR1 and CDR2 from the germline V gene are KGHSH and LQKENI. This CDR3 has 18 amino acids. V trimming: 2 bases; J trimming: 0 bases; junction bases outside the gene matches: 2. The repertoire was sequenced with immunoSEQ multiplex PCR; TCRdb's copy has only in-frame clones and lacks some. This table has roughly 140,000 clones, 88% appearing once. This sequence joins TRBV18 and TRBJ2-2; 14 bases are shared with TRBD2. This sequence was found in an adult in good health. Here the sequenced sample was peripheral blood, taken on day 0 of MenACWY control vaccination. The CDR3 DNA follows: TGTGCCAGCTCACCAGGACTAGCGGGGGGTCCGAACACCGGGGAGCTGTTTTTT. Amino acid sequence: CASSPGLAGGPNTGELFF.